This record covers a single T cell receptor (beta chain). CDR3 length: 13 amino acids. V was pared by 0 bases and J by 10 bases, with 6 bases of the junction left unmatched. CDR1 and CDR2 from the germline V gene are SGHTA and FQGNSA. The data stem from a study of blood T cell repertoires in COVID-19. Clones were read by immunoSEQ multiplex PCR, and TCRdb kept only the in-frame ones, dropping some. This sample has approximately 190,000 clones; approximately 91% occur once, and the top ten carry 2.1%. The V and J genes are TRBV7-2 and TRBJ2-7; 7 bases align to TRBD1. This clonotype originated in a man between 65 and 85 years old with active or convalescent COVID-19. Sequenced sample: peripheral blood. CDR3 DNA: TGTGCCAGCAGCTTAGCCTCACAGGGGTTACAGTACTTC. This sequence encodes CASSLASQGLQYF.